The next 25 T cell receptor beta chains were all read from a single sample in a study of cytomegalovirus exposure and HLA in healthy donors. The PCR contained 60 Vbeta and 13 Jbeta primers. Sequencing was performed with immunoSEQ multiplex PCR; in TCRdb, only in-frame clones are kept and a portion is missing. The sample shows under 150,000 clones, around 77% of them seen only once. The material sequenced was PBMCs. These receptors were taken from a man aged 50-60 years in good health and CMV-seronegative.

This clone has only a few counts. This chain joins TRBV5-1 and TRBJ2-1; D is perhaps TRBD1 (5 bases). Germline loops: CDR1 SGHRS, CDR2 YFSETQ. V lost 0 bases to trimming and J lost 6 bases, with 10 bases between them. The CDR3 has 14 residues. CDR3 region: CASSLGGQGNEQFF. CDR3 nucleotides: TGCGCCAGCAGCTTGGGGGGCCAGGGCAATGAGCAGTTCTTC.

The sample holds a few counts of this clone. The chain recombines TRBV4-3 with TRBJ1-4; D might be TRBD1 (6 bases). Germline V lookup: CDR1 LGHNA, CDR2 YSLEER. V lost 1 base and J lost 0, with 12 bases in between. This CDR3 spans 17 amino acids. The DNA of the CDR3 is TGCGCCAGCAGCCAAGTCTGGGGGCTGACAACTAATGAAAAACTGTTTTTT. This translates into CASSQVWGLTTNEKLFF.

The CDR3 here is CASSARRIEQYF. The CDR3 nucleotides are TGTGCCAGCAGTGCCCGGAGGATCGAGCAGTACTTC. The chain carries TRBV28 and TRBJ2-7; possibly TRBD2 for D (5 bases). With 5 bases removed from V and 6 bases from J, the gap between germline ends came to 11 bases. The germline V gene encodes CDR1 MDHEN and CDR2 SYDVKM. CDR3 length equals 12 residues.

The chain couples TRBV28 to TRBJ2-1, with D perhaps matching TRBD2 (5 bases). V lost 5 bases and J 7 bases, leaving 15 bases between the germline ends. CDR1 MDHEN and CDR2 SYDVKM come from the germline V gene. The CDR3 runs 14 residues. The CDR3 region has the DNA TGTGCCAGCAGTATCCCCTCTAGCAGGAATGAGCAGTTCTTC. Its translation: CASSIPSSRNEQFF.

V and J are TRBV28 and TRBJ2-7; TRBD1 matches 9 bases. Germline V gene sequence: CDR1 MDHEN, CDR2 SYDVKM. The trim removed 3 bases at V and 5 bases at J, leaving 11 bases unmatched. CDR3 size: 16 residues. CDR3 amino acids: CASSLFAGTGSHEQYF. The CDR3 DNA reads TGTGCCAGCAGTTTGTTTGCCGGGACAGGGTCCCACGAGCAGTACTTC.

The CDR3 sequence is CATSRDLVGDNEQFF. For the CDR3, the DNA is TGTGCCACCAGCAGAGATCTTGTTGGAGATAATGAGCAGTTCTTC. The genes are TRBV15 and TRBJ2-1; D gene uncertain. V lost 0 bases and J lost 7, with 13 bases in between. CDR1 is LNHNV and CDR2 is YYDKDF in the germline V gene (reference sequence). The CDR3 has 15 residues. Full variable domain (outside the CDR3, taken from reference TRBV15 and TRBJ2-1): DAMVIQNPRYQVTQFGKPVTLSCSQTLNHNVMYWYQQKSSQAPKLLFHYYDKDFNNEADTPDNFQSRRPNTSFCFLDIRSPGLGDTAMYLCATSRDLVGDNEQFFGPGTRLTVL.

The gene calls are TRBV10-3 and TRBJ2-7; D is uncertain. Germline values: CDR1 ENHRY, CDR2 SYGVKD. The CDR3 totals 13 residues. V was trimmed by 2 bases and J by 5 bases, leaving 10 bases between them. Written as DNA, the CDR3 is TGTGCCATCAGTGAGGGCCAGACACACGAGCAGTACTTC. Its translation is CAISEGQTHEQYF.

V gene TRBV5-4 combines with J gene TRBJ2-1, with D hard to call. CDR3 size: 15 residues. Germline loops: CDR1 SGHNT, CDR2 YYREEE (reference sequence). Trimming pared 0 bases from V and 0 bases from J, leaving 7 bases between. The CDR3 bases are TGTGCCAGCAGCTTGGGAGTGAGCTCCTACAATGAGCAGTTCTTC. Its protein is CASSLGVSSYNEQFF. The whole variable domain, filled in from reference TRBV5-4 and TRBJ2-1, reads ETGVTQSPTHLIKTRGQQVTLRCSSQSGHNTVSWYQQALGQGPQFIFQYYREEENGRGNFPPRFSGLQFPNYSSELNVNALELDDSALYLCASSLGVSSYNEQFFGPGTRLTVL.

The J gene is TRBJ2-2, the V gene TRBV7-8, with TRBD2 identical over 8 bases. The CDR3 is 17 residues long. The junction had 13 bases not matched to a gene; V was cut back by 5 bases and J by 5 bases. The germline V gene encodes CDR1 SGHVS and CDR2 FQNEAQ. CDR3 nucleotides: TGTGCCAGCAGCGCCCGAATTAGCGGGACGTTAACCGGGGAGCTGTTTTTT. Translated: CASSARISGTLTGELFF.

The chain uses TRBV5-4 and TRBJ1-2, with D unclear. Deletions cut 0 bases from V and 3 bases from J, with 9 bases between. Germline values: CDR1 SGHNT, CDR2 YYREEE (reference sequence). This CDR3 is 14 amino acids long. This chain's CDR3 is CASSLGENHYGYTF. CDR3 bases: TGTGCCAGCAGCTTGGGAGAGAACCACTATGGCTACACCTTC.

This clone was found a few times. The V and J genes are TRBV28 and TRBJ2-2, with 9 bases that match TRBD2. Unmatched junction bases numbered 6, after V lost 2 bases and J lost 2 bases. The CDR3 extends over 17 amino acids. Looked up from germline, CDR1 is MDHEN and CDR2 is SYDVKM. As DNA, the CDR3 is TGTGCCAGCAGTTTAGGGCTAGCGGGGAAAAACACCGGGGAGCTGTTTTTT. It translates to CASSLGLAGKNTGELFF.

The rearrangement links TRBV6-5 to TRBJ1-1, with D perhaps TRBD1 (5 bases). The CDR3 is made up of 13 amino acids. Germline-derived CDR1 and CDR2 are MNHEY and SVGAGI. V lost 4 bases and J 1 base, leaving 7 bases between the germline ends. For the CDR3, the DNA is TGTGCCAGCAGTTCCGGACAGAACACTGAAGCTTTCTTT. This gives the protein CASSSGQNTEAFF.

The J gene is TRBJ2-3, the V gene TRBV6-5; D is unresolved. With 2 bases removed from V and 2 bases from J, the gap between germline ends came to 5 bases. The CDR3 is 13 residues long. CDR1 is MNHEY, CDR2 SVGAGI, per germline. CDR3 bases: TGTGCCAGCAGTTACGTCAACACAGATACGCAGTATTTT. It specifies CASSYVNTDTQYF.

This clone turned up a few times. The chain combines TRBV7-2 with TRBJ1-1, with 9 bases fitting TRBD1. The CDR3 has 18 amino acids. Germline lookup yields CDR1 SGHTA and CDR2 FQGNSA. The trim removed 5 bases at V and 2 bases at J, leaving 15 bases unmatched. The CDR3 spells CASSQRSGTGNLNTEAFF. CDR3 nucleotide sequence: TGTGCCAGCAGCCAACGATCCGGGACAGGGAATTTAAACACTGAAGCTTTCTTT.

The chain combines TRBV7-6 with TRBJ2-7; weak D call: TRBD1 (6 bases). This CDR3 has 13 amino acids. Germline V gene sequence: CDR1 SGHVS, CDR2 FNYEAQ. V lost 5 bases to trimming and J lost 2 bases, with 10 bases between them. DNA for the CDR3: TGTGCCAGCAGCACAGGGAATACCTACGAGCAGTACTTC. Amino acid sequence: CASSTGNTYEQYF.

V gene TRBV10-3 combines with J gene TRBJ1-1, with D maybe TRBD1 (6 bases). This CDR3 has 13 amino acids. CDR1 is ENHRY and CDR2 is SYGVKD in the germline V gene. V dropped 3 bases and J dropped 3 bases, with 8 bases sitting between them. The CDR3 here is CAISEQGDTEAFF. DNA of the CDR3: TGTGCCATCAGTGAACAGGGCGACACTGAAGCTTTCTTT.

This clone was counted only a few times. The chain carries TRBV2 and TRBJ1-5, with 8 bases aligning to TRBD1. The trim removed 6 bases at V and 6 bases at J, leaving 10 bases unmatched. Germline assignment: CDR1 SNHLY and CDR2 FYNNEI. This CDR3 has 15 residues. CDR3 in DNA: TGTGCCAGCAGCATCGGACAGGGATCTGGTCAGCCCCAGCATTTT. It is translated as CASSIGQGSGQPQHF.

In its sample, this clone was seen a few times. This chain connects TRBV4-2 to TRBJ2-1, with TRBD2 matching over 7 bases. V shed 0 bases and J 10 bases; nucleotides not matched to a gene: 18. The CDR3 runs to 18 residues. Germline loops: CDR1 LGHNA, CDR2 YNFKEQ. The CDR3 DNA reads TGTGCCAGCAGCCAAGATACCGGGCGGGGGAAGGCCTATAAGGAGCAGTTCTTC. It codes for CASSQDTGRGKAYKEQFF.

The chain links TRBV19 to TRBJ2-4, with a tentative D call TRBD2 (6 bases). CDR1 LNHDA and CDR2 SQIVND come from the germline V gene (reference sequence). The CDR3 sequence is 16 residues long. The V end was cut by 7 bases, the J end by 0 bases, with 16 bases between. CDR3 nucleotide sequence: TGTGCCAGTACCTCAGGCCCGGGGGTAGCCAAAAACATTCAGTACTTC. Protein product: CASTSGPGVAKNIQYF.

V is TRBV27 and J is TRBJ1-5; 8 nucleotides line up with TRBD1. V lost 3 bases to trimming and J lost 4 bases; unmatched junction nucleotides: 2. Germline CDR1 MNHEY, CDR2 SMNVEV (reference sequence). This CDR3 region has 14 residues. DNA of the CDR3: TGTGCCAGCAGTTTGAGACAGGGGAATCAGCCCCAGCATTTT. It translates to CASSLRQGNQPQHF.

V gene TRBV29-1 combines with J gene TRBJ2-5, with TRBD2 matching over 7 bases. CDR1 is SQVTM, CDR2 ANQGSEA, per germline. J lost 0 bases, V lost 6 bases, and 16 bases had no gene match. The CDR3 contains 17 residues. CDR3 sequence: CSVGKRGPRGHQETQYF. The CDR3 DNA reads as TGCAGCGTGGGAAAGCGGGGACCCCGGGGCCACCAAGAGACCCAGTACTTC.

The chain has TRBV19 and TRBJ2-7; 8 nucleotides match TRBD1. Germline CDR1 is LNHDA and CDR2 is SQIVND (reference sequence). This CDR3 spans 14 amino acids. V dropped 4 bases and J dropped 2; count of bases not matched to a gene: 4. The chain's CDR3 is CASSTAGQAYEQYF. The CDR3 bases are TGTGCCAGTAGTACCGCGGGACAGGCCTACGAGCAGTACTTC.

This clone was observed a single time. The CDR3 sequence is CAISESTSGHKYTQYF. The CDR3 nucleotides read TGTGCCATCAGTGAGTCAACTAGCGGGCATAAGTATACGCAGTATTTT. The chain joins TRBV10-3 to TRBJ2-3, with 9 bases identical to TRBD2. Germline CDR1 ENHRY, CDR2 SYGVKD. This CDR3 comprises 16 residues. The V segment lost 0 bases and the J segment 7 bases; nucleotides outside the gene matches: 8.

The V and J genes are TRBV7-9 and TRBJ1-2; D unresolved. V shed 10 bases and J shed 8 bases, with 23 bases lying between them. This CDR3 spans 14 amino acids. Germline V lookup: CDR1 SEHNR, CDR2 FQNEAQ (reference sequence). CDR3 in amino acids: CATTYSTVSKGYTF. The CDR3 region has the DNA TGTGCCACCACGTACTCTACGGTATCGAAAGGCTACACCTTC.

This chain joins TRBV9 and TRBJ1-2; 12 bases are shared with TRBD1. CDR1 and CDR2 from the germline V gene are SGDLS and YYNGEE. This CDR3 is 18 amino acids long. The ends lost 4 bases at V and 4 bases at J; junction bases unmatched: 14. The CDR3 nucleotides read TGTGCCAGCAGCCCTGAGTCCCGGGACAGGGGGCGTCCCTATGGCTACACCTTC. Translated: CASSPESRDRGRPYGYTF.